The sequence of this T cell receptor (beta chain) was determined in a study of blood T cell repertoires in COVID-19. The ends were cut back, 2 bases at V and 6 bases at J, with 13 bases in the middle. The CDR3 totals 14 residues. Per the germline V gene, CDR1 is MNHEY and CDR2 is SMNVEV (reference sequence). This clone was recorded once. Some clones are missing from TCRdb's copy, which holds only in-frame ones; the method was immunoSEQ multiplex PCR. Of fewer than 350,000 clones listed, about 87% are singletons. The TCR comes from a woman aged 30 to 39 with COVID-19, enrolled during active disease. The sequenced sample consisted of peripheral blood. The chain links TRBV27 to TRBJ1-1; no clear D gene. The CDR3 region has the DNA TGTGCCAGCAGTTTAGGGCAGAAATACGCTGAAGCTTTCTTT. Its protein is CASSLGQKYAEAFF.